This T cell receptor beta chain originates from a study of T cell responses to AZD1222 COVID-19 vaccine. Study summary: Researchers grouped second doses given at about 4 or about 12 weeks into one pool. Study-wide points: Just a handful of AZD1222 recipients were seropositive at baseline. Mostly white British, mostly female donors; authors suggested clonal diversity may be underestimated.

Germline CDR1 reads MNHEY; CDR2 reads SMNVEV (reference sequence). The CDR3 sequence is 16 residues long. Trimming at V came to 3 bases and at J to 3 bases, leaving 8 bases not matched to a gene. The data were produced by immunoSEQ multiplex PCR, yet TCRdb's version contains in-frame clones alone and is incomplete. The table lists approximately 150,000 clones, around 88% of them singletons. As for this clone: The antigen is undetermined.

This TCR came from an adult in good health. The V and J genes are TRBV27 and TRBJ2-7, with 10 bases aligning to TRBD2. The sequenced sample was peripheral blood, obtained on day 0 of AZD1222 vaccination. The chain's CDR3 is CASSFSSSGRIYEQYF. The CDR3 bases are TGTGCCAGCAGTTTCTCTTCTAGCGGGAGAATCTACGAGCAGTACTTC.